These T cell receptor beta chains were read from a single sample in a study of T cells in Graves' hyperthyroidism and ophthalmopathy. TCRdb independently ran MiXCR on the multiplex PCR reads; one entry per CDR3 protein. Here the sample spans about 500,000 distinct CDR3 sequences, 35% to 50% being singletons. The sequencing sample was made of peripheral blood or thyroid tissue (not recorded which). The origin of the receptors is an adult woman with Graves' disease, either hyperthyroidism or ophthalmopathy (not recorded which). CDR3s include the opening cysteine and the closing phenylalanine or tryptophan. A D gene is named only where the DNA matches it firmly. The size of a clone is reported for some rows only, either as once, few or many, or as a class for expanded clones.

- | TRBJ1-4 | few | TRBV7-9 | 13 | CASSQGTNEKLFF | TGTGCCAGCAGCCAAGGGACTAATGAAAAACTGTTTTTT
- | TRBJ2-7 | few | TRBV2 | 14 | CASKRAYESYEQYF | TGTGCCAGCAAGAGGGCCTACGAATCCTACGAGCAGTACTTC
- | TRBJ2-5 | - | TRBV20-1 | 13 | CSARQQGKETQYF | TGCAGTGCTAGACAACAGGGTAAAGAGACCCAGTACTTC
- | TRBJ2-5 | - | TRBV7-9 | 15 | CASSPQQGYQETQYF | TGTGCCAGCAGCCCTCAGCAGGGGTACCAAGAGACCCAGTACTTC
- | TRBJ1-1 | many | TRBV2 | 12 | CASSLAVGGAFF | TGTGCCAGCAGCCTGGCCGTGGGGGGAGCTTTCTTT
- | TRBJ1-2 | many | TRBV12-3/TRBV12-4 | 12 | CASSFGLYGYTF | TGTGCCAGCAGTTTCGGTCTCTATGGCTACACCTTC
- | TRBJ2-2 | many | TRBV14 | 16 | CASSRLTGRTAGELFF | TGTGCCAGCAGCCGCTTGACTGGGAGAACGGCCGGGGAGCTGTTTTTT
TRBD1 | TRBJ1-5 | - | TRBV29-1 | 13 | CRPWTGLNQPQHF | TGCAGGCCTTGGACAGGGTTGAATCAGCCCCAGCATTTT
- | TRBJ1-1 | - | TRBV29-1 | 11 | CSLLRGGDAFF | TGCAGCTTGTTACGCGGGGGTGACGCTTTCTTT
TRBD1 | TRBJ2-7 | - | TRBV12-3/TRBV12-4 | 12 | CASSLAPGQGIF | TGTGCCAGCAGTTTAGCACCGGGACAGGGTATCTTC
- | TRBJ1-6 | many | TRBV12-3/TRBV12-4 | 15 | CASTEHSSYNSPLHF | TGTGCCAGCACCGAACACAGCTCCTATAATTCACCCCTCCACTTT
TRBD1 | TRBJ1-5 | many | TRBV29-1 | 15 | CSVATRDRGNQPQHF | TGCAGCGTTGCTACACGGGACAGGGGTAATCAGCCCCAGCATTTT
- | TRBJ1-5 | many | TRBV20-1 | 13 | CSARTYSNQPQHF | TGCAGTGCAAGGACTTATAGCAATCAGCCCCAGCATTTT
TRBD1 | TRBJ2-5 | - | TRBV7-9 | 15 | CASSLFLQGEETQYF | TGCGCCAGCAGCTTATTCCTCCAGGGGGAGGAGACCCAGTACTTC
- | TRBJ2-7 | - | TRBV7-9 | 14 | CASSHRDTIYEQYF | TGTGCCAGCAGCCACCGGGACACCATCTACGAGCAGTACTTC
TRBD1 | TRBJ1-1 | many | TRBV7-2 | 12 | CASNLQGARAFF | TGTGCCAGCAATCTGCAGGGGGCGCGAGCTTTCTTT
- | TRBJ1-2 | - | TRBV12-3/TRBV12-4 | 15 | CASSLGYGGYGGYTF | TGTGCCAGCAGTCTAGGGTACGGGGGATACGGTGGCTACACCTTC
TRBD2 | TRBJ2-2 | many | TRBV7-9 | 17 | CASSLLRTSGFHRELFF | TGTGCCAGCAGCTTACTTAGGACTAGCGGATTCCACCGGGAGCTGTTTTTT
- | TRBJ1-5 | few | TRBV10-2 | 13 | CASRGGGWQPQHF | TGCGCCAGCAGGGGGGGGGGCTGGCAGCCCCAGCATTTT
- | TRBJ1-1 | - | TRBV30 | 13 | CAWMGDMNTEAFF | TGTGCCTGGATGGGGGATATGAACACTGAAGCTTTCTTT
- | TRBJ2-2 | - | TRBV9 | 16 | CASSVVTSPNTGELFF | TGTGCCAGCAGCGTAGTCACCTCGCCGAACACTGGGGAGCTGTTTTTT
- | TRBJ2-7 | - | TRBV5-1 | 15 | CASSLAWERRFEQYF | TGCGCCAGCAGCTTGGCATGGGAGAGGAGGTTCGAGCAGTACTTC
- | TRBJ2-6 | many | TRBV7-9 | 17 | CASSSSWAGNGANVLTF | TGTGCCAGCAGCTCTTCCTGGGCAGGGAACGGGGCCAACGTCCTGACTTTC